Below, 21 T cell receptor beta chains from the same sample are listed, as sequenced in a study of CD8 T cells in Susac syndrome. With random hexamers, reverse transcription was performed on about 0.45 to 1 ug of RNA. TCRdb independently ran MiXCR on the immunoSEQ multiplex PCR reads; one entry per CDR3 protein. The sample comprises some 220,000 distinct CDR3 sequences, roughly 96% of which are singletons, and roughly 0.09% rests with the top ten. The sequenced sample consisted of CD4+ T cells from PBMCs. Source of these receptors: a human donor with multiple sclerosis.

This sequence joins TRBV15 and TRBJ2-5; no firm D call. The V gene's germline CDR1 is LNHNV and CDR2 YYDKDF (reference sequence). V was cut by 0 bases and J by 1 base, with 12 bases left in between. CDR3 length: 16 residues. The CDR3 here is CATSRDLLGVQETQYF. In DNA form, the CDR3 reads TGTGCCACCAGCAGAGATCTATTGGGCGTCCAAGAGACCCAGTACTTC.

This clonotype was counted once. The genes are TRBV20-1 and TRBJ2-1; no definite D call. The length of the CDR3 is 10 residues. The germline V gene encodes CDR1 DFQATT and CDR2 SNEGSKA (reference sequence). Trimming shortened V by 3 bases and J by 6 bases, and 3 bases separated the two germline ends. CDR3 in amino acids: CSASFNEQFF. In DNA form, the CDR3 reads TGCAGTGCTAGTTTCAATGAGCAGTTCTTC.

This clonotype showed up just once. The rearrangement links TRBV19 to TRBJ2-7; 12 positions match TRBD2. There are 14 residues in the CDR3. Germline-derived CDR1 and CDR2 are LNHDA and SQIVND (reference sequence). The junction had 6 bases not matched to a gene; V was cut back by 6 bases and J by 6 bases. The CDR3 DNA reads TGTGCCAGTAGGAGGACTAGCGGGGTCGGCGAGCAGTACTTC. This translates into CASRRTSGVGEQYF.

CDR3 in DNA: TGCGCCAGCAGCCAAGGAGGCGTACCCTACGAGCAGTACTTC. This codes for CASSQGGVPYEQYF. The J gene is TRBJ2-7, the V gene TRBV4-1; no firm D call. The CDR3 has 14 residues. Germline CDR1 is MGHRA and CDR2 is YSYEKL. Trimming stripped 1 base from V and 2 bases from J, with 9 bases between.

The V call is TRBV20-1, the J call TRBJ2-7; D gene ambiguous. CDR1 and CDR2 (germline): DFQATT, SNEGSKA (reference sequence). Trimming left V 3 bases short and J 1 base short, with 13 bases between. The CDR3 covers 14 residues. The CDR3 DNA is TGCAGTGCTAGTCAGTCAGTGTCATCCTACGAGCAGTACTTC. Translation: CSASQSVSSYEQYF.

The genes are TRBV12-5 and TRBJ2-1, with a weak D call TRBD1 (6 bases). The CDR3 extends over 15 amino acids. The V gene lost 4 bases and the J gene lost 4 bases, with 14 bases spanning the gap. Germline V CDR1 and CDR2: LGHNT, FRNRAP. In nucleotides, the CDR3 is TGTGCTAGTGGTTCCGGACAGACTACTTACAATGAGCAGTTCTTC. Protein sequence: CASGSGQTTYNEQFF.

This clonotype occurred once. The V and J genes are TRBV6-1 and TRBJ2-3; tentatively, D is TRBD1 (6 bases). The CDR3 runs to 12 residues. Germline V gene lookup returns CDR1 MNHNS and CDR2 SASEGT. The CDR3 loop is CASQGSTDTQYF. The CDR3 DNA sequence: TGTGCATCACAGGGAAGCACAGATACGCAGTATTTT.

The rearrangement links TRBV30 to TRBJ2-7; D call uncertain. The length of the CDR3 is 13 residues. Deletions cut 1 base from V and 4 bases from J, with 11 bases between. The germline CDR1 and CDR2 sequences are GTSNPN and SVGIG (reference sequence). This CDR3 is CAWSGRKVYEQYF. The CDR3 DNA follows: TGTGCCTGGAGTGGCAGGAAGGTATACGAGCAGTACTTC.

V gene TRBV19 combines with J gene TRBJ2-1, with 7 bases lining up with TRBD1. Germline V CDR1 and CDR2: LNHDA, SQIVND (reference sequence). The length of the CDR3 is 15 residues. V dropped 8 bases and J dropped 3; count of bases not matched to a gene: 10. CDR3 region: CASGVKTGIYNEQFF. The CDR3, as DNA: TGTGCCAGTGGAGTCAAGACAGGGATCTACAATGAGCAGTTCTTC. Together with reference TRBV19 and TRBJ2-1, the CDR3 gives the full variable domain: DGGITQSPKYLFRKEGQNVTLSCEQNLNHDAMYWYRQDPGQGLRLIYYSQIVNDFQKGDIAEGYSVSREKKESFPLTVTSAQKNPTAFYLCASGVKTGIYNEQFFGPGTRLTVL.

J is TRBJ2-2 and V is TRBV20-1; tentatively, D is TRBD2 (6 bases). The length of the CDR3 is 14 residues. Germline V CDR1 and CDR2: DFQATT, SNEGSKA (reference sequence). V lost 5 bases, J lost 2 bases, and 12 bases lay in between. This CDR3 reads CSAERDLNTGELFF. CDR3 nucleotides: TGCAGTGCTGAGAGGGACTTAAACACCGGGGAGCTGTTTTTT.

The chain employs TRBV19 and TRBJ2-1; D possibly matches TRBD1 or TRBD2 (6 bases each). Germline CDR1 reads LNHDA; CDR2 reads SQIVND (reference sequence). Trimming took 2 bases from V and 5 from J, leaving 13 bases between them. CDR3 size: 15 residues. CDR3 residues: CASSISRDIHNEQFF. The CDR3 DNA reads as TGTGCCAGTAGTATATCGCGGGACATCCACAATGAGCAGTTCTTC.

The rearrangement joins TRBV2 to TRBJ2-1; 8 positions match TRBD2. Germline CDR1 SNHLY, CDR2 FYNNEI. J was trimmed by 4 bases and V by 5 bases; bases with no gene match: 7. The CDR3 length is 15 residues. The CDR3 DNA is TGTGCCAGCAGTAGAGCGGGGGCCCGTTACAATGAGCAGTTCTTC. Protein: CASSRAGARYNEQFF. Together with reference TRBV2 and TRBJ2-1, the CDR3 gives the full variable domain: EPEVTQTPSHQVTQMGQEVILRCVPISNHLYFYWYRQILGQKVEFLVSFYNNEISEKSEIFDDQFSVERPDGSNFTLKIRSTKLEDSAMYFCASSRAGARYNEQFFGPGTRLTVL.

The chain joins TRBV29-1 to TRBJ1-5, with D unclear. V lost 7 bases to trimming and J lost 10 bases, with 20 bases between them. The CDR3 contains 13 residues. CDR1 is SQVTM and CDR2 is ANQGSEA in the germline V gene. CDR3 nucleotide sequence: TGCAGCGCCCGGGAGGCAGCCCTTGGACCCCAGCATTTT. This sequence encodes CSAREAALGPQHF.

The chain joins TRBV25-1 to TRBJ1-6, with 9 bases aligning to TRBD1. Germline V gene sequence: CDR1 MGHDK, CDR2 SYGVNS. The CDR3 has 15 residues. Germline trimming cut 6 bases from V and 10 bases from J; bases unmatched to any gene: 10. This CDR3 is CASSLQTGGGSPLHF. The DNA for the CDR3 is TGTGCCAGCAGCCTTCAGACAGGGGGTGGATCACCCCTCCACTTT.

This chain joins TRBV3-1 and TRBJ1-5; D perhaps matches TRBD1 (5 bases). The CDR3 runs to 14 residues. The V gene's germline CDR1 is LGHDT and CDR2 YNNKEL (reference sequence). V was trimmed by 4 bases and J by 5 bases, leaving 12 bases between them. For the CDR3, the DNA is TGTGCCAGCAGCCTCGGCCAGGGCGATCAGCCCCAGCATTTT. Translating it yields CASSLGQGDQPQHF. The entire variable domain, with the rest obtained from reference TRBV3-1 and TRBJ1-5, is as follows: DTAVSQTPKYLVTQMGNDKSIKCEQNLGHDTMYWYKQDSKKFLKIMFSYNNKELIINETVPNRFSPKSPDKAHLNLHINSLELGDSAVYFCASSLGQGDQPQHFGDGTRLSIL.

The chain employs TRBV20-1 and TRBJ2-3; D unclear. CDR1 is DFQATT, CDR2 SNEGSKA, per germline (reference sequence). The CDR3 contains 16 residues. V shed 1 base and J shed 1 base, with 15 bases lying between them. CDR3 bases: TGCAGTGCTAGAGTGAAATATGGCGGTCGCACAGATACGCAGTATTTT. This codes for CSARVKYGGRTDTQYF.

The chain uses TRBV29-1 and TRBJ1-1, with 8 bases matching TRBD1. Germline V CDR1 and CDR2: SQVTM, ANQGSEA. The CDR3 contains 14 residues. With V trimmed by 6 bases and J by 5 bases, 11 bases remained unmatched. The CDR3 DNA is TGCAGCGTCGAAAAGACAGGGGTTAGGACTGAAGCTTTCTTT. Translation: CSVEKTGVRTEAFF.

This sequence joins TRBV6-2 or TRBV6-3 and TRBJ2-3, with D uncertain. The CDR3 covers 13 residues. Germline lookup yields CDR1 MNHEY and CDR2 SVGEGT. The V gene lost 5 bases and the J gene lost 6 bases, with 12 bases spanning the gap. CDR3 nucleotide sequence: TGTGCCAGCAGTACGCCCCTCCGGGATACGCAGTATTTT. This translates into CASSTPLRDTQYF.

The V call is TRBV20-1, the J call TRBJ1-2; 9 nucleotides align to TRBD1. J gave up 3 bases and V 6 bases, and 2 bases lay outside the gene matches. The CDR3 extends over 12 amino acids. CDR1 is DFQATT and CDR2 is SNEGSKA in the germline V gene (reference sequence). The CDR3: CSAWDRDYGYTF. As DNA, the CDR3 is TGCAGTGCGTGGGACAGGGACTATGGCTACACCTTC.

The rearrangement joins TRBV12-3 or TRBV12-4 to TRBJ2-2; 7 positions agree with TRBD1. CDR3 length: 13 amino acids. J was trimmed by 4 bases and V by 5 bases; bases with no gene match: 1. The CDR3 reads CASSDRATGELFF. Here the CDR3 DNA reads TGTGCCAGCAGTGACAGGGCCACCGGGGAGCTGTTTTTT.

This clonotype has only one observation. The rearrangement joins TRBV20-1 to TRBJ1-2; D not certain. The CDR3 is 11 amino acids. V was clipped by 4 bases and J by 4 bases, with 7 bases between them. Germline assignment: CDR1 DFQATT and CDR2 SNEGSKA (reference sequence). This CDR3 reads CSATEGYGYTF. DNA for the CDR3: TGCAGTGCTACCGAGGGCTATGGCTACACCTTC.